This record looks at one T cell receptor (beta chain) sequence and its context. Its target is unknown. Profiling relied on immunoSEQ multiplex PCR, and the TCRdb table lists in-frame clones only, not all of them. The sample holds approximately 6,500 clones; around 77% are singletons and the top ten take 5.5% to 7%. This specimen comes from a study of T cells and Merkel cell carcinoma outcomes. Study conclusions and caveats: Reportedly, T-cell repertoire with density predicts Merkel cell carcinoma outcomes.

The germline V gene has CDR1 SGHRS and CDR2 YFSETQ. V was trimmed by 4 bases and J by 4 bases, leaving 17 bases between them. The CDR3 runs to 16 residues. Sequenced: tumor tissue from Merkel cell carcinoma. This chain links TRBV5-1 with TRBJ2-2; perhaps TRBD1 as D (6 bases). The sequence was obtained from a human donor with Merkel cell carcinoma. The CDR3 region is CASSPDSSPGTGELFF. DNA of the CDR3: TGCGCCAGCAGCCCGGACAGTTCGCCGGGCACCGGGGAGCTGTTTTTT.